One sample yielded the 2 T cell receptor beta chains listed below, sequenced in a study of blood T cells in healthy people across ages. Using a J-beta primer mix together with a sample-barcoded 5' primer, a second PCR was run for roughly 6 to 11 cycles. One entry per CDR3 protein, called by TCRdb with MiXCR from the 5' RACE reads. The profile shows about 510,000 distinct CDR3 sequences, about 29% of them singletons. These same records also appear under a second study, on T cells of mothers and their children.

What was sequenced was blood. The receptors derive from a boy aged 2 to 10 in good health.

This clonotype was detected only a few times. Mismatch with germline at one junction end may stem from a read error. This chain links TRBV4-1 with TRBJ1-5; 10 bases map to TRBD1. The CDR3 runs to 17 residues. The germline gives CDR1 MGHRA, CDR2 YSYEKL. In DNA form, the CDR3 reads TGCGCCAGCGGCCAGGGCCCGGGACAGGGGAGGAATCAGCCCCAGCATTTT. It translates to CASGQGPGQGRNQPQHF.

Many counts were recorded for this clonotype. Here the CDR3 reads CASSPGERQTQYF. The CDR3 DNA sequence: TGTGCCAGCAGCCCGGGGGAGAGGCAGACCCAGTACTTC. The J gene is TRBJ2-5, the V gene TRBV7-2; a weak D match, TRBD2 (6 bases). V was pared by 5 bases and J by 6 bases, with 13 bases between. CDR1 and CDR2 from the germline V gene are SGHTA and FQGNSA. CDR3 length: 13 residues.